This is a list of T cell receptor beta chains from one sample in a study of beta chain features in type 1 diabetes. Produced via immunoSEQ multiplex PCR; TCRdb's table is partial and in-frame only. Of more than 95,000 clones in the sample, 25% to 30% were seen once. The sample taken for sequencing was central memory CD4+ T cells from blood. These receptors originate from a woman aged 18-30 years with type 1 diabetes. CDR3s include the opening cysteine and the closing phenylalanine or tryptophan. Fields, in order: V gene, J gene, D gene, clone size, CDR3 protein, CDR3 DNA. D genes are given only for firm matches. Rows may omit the clone size; those that give it use once, few, many or a size class.

V: TRBV30
J: TRBJ2-7
D: TRBD1
size: few
CDR3: CAWSVGQGYYEQYF
DNA: TGTGCCTGGAGTGTGGGACAGGGGTACTACGAGCAGTACTTC

V: TRBV7-2
J: TRBJ2-1
D: TRBD2
size: NA
CDR3: CASSPGGSSGEQFF
DNA: TGTGCCAGCAGCCCCGGGGGGTCTAGTGGTGAGCAGTTCTTC

V: TRBV7-9
J: TRBJ2-2
D: TRBD2
size: NA
CDR3: CASTPSGWLAGNTGELFF
DNA: TGTGCCAGCACCCCCTCGGGCTGGCTAGCGGGAAACACCGGGGAGCTGTTTTTT

V: TRBV7-2
J: TRBJ2-1
D: NA
size: NA
CDR3: CASRYRLQANNEQFF
DNA: TGTGCCAGCAGGTACAGGCTACAGGCAAACAATGAGCAGTTCTTC

V: TRBV2
J: TRBJ2-2
D: NA
size: few
CDR3: CASTEGWNTGELFF
DNA: TGTGCCAGCACGGAGGGGTGGAACACCGGGGAGCTGTTTTTT

V: TRBV25-1
J: TRBJ1-4
D: NA
size: few
CDR3: CASSPEGRGSGKLFF
DNA: TGTGCCAGCAGCCCCGAAGGGAGGGGGAGTGGAAAACTGTTTTTT

V: TRBV27
J: TRBJ1-1
D: NA
size: NA
CDR3: CASSRFPEGPEGAFF
DNA: TGTGCCAGCAGCCGCTTTCCGGAGGGCCCTGAGGGAGCTTTCTTT

V: TRBV5-8
J: TRBJ2-3
D: NA
size: NA
CDR3: CASSSQAADTQYF
DNA: TGTGCCAGCAGCTCCCAGGCAGCAGATACGCAGTATTTT

V: TRBV28
J: TRBJ1-2
D: NA
size: NA
CDR3: CASSFREGGYTF
DNA: TGTGCCAGCAGTTTTCGGGAGGGTGGCTACACCTTC

V: TRBV5-4
J: TRBJ2-2
D: NA
size: few
CDR3: CASSKKVTGPFTGELFF
DNA: TGTGCCAGCAGCAAAAAAGTGACAGGACCCTTCACCGGGGAGCTGTTTTTT

V: TRBV29-1
J: TRBJ2-3
D: NA
size: NA
CDR3: CSVEAITQYF
DNA: TGCAGCGTTGAAGCTATCACGCAGTATTTT

V: TRBV5-1
J: TRBJ2-5
D: NA
size: few
CDR3: CASTRDRSGQTQYF
DNA: TGCGCCAGCACCCGTGACAGGTCTGGACAGACCCAGTACTTC

V: TRBV25-1
J: TRBJ1-2
D: NA
size: NA
CDR3: CASTRGFNYGYTF
DNA: TGTGCCAGCACCAGGGGATTTAACTATGGCTACACCTTC

V: TRBV10-2
J: TRBJ1-1
D: TRBD1
size: few
CDR3: CASSRTGGGTEAFF
DNA: TGCGCCAGCAGCAGGACAGGGGGCGGAACTGAAGCTTTCTTT

V: TRBV5-4
J: TRBJ1-1
D: TRBD1
size: NA
CDR3: CASSIRDRGNTEAFF
DNA: TGTGCCAGCAGCATCCGGGACAGGGGAAACACTGAAGCTTTCTTT

V: TRBV7-9
J: TRBJ2-3
D: NA
size: few
CDR3: CASSLARGTDTQYF
DNA: TGTGCCAGCAGCTTAGCGAGGGGCACAGATACGCAGTATTTT

V: TRBV23-1
J: TRBJ2-2
D: NA
size: NA
CDR3: CASQQASTLFF
DNA: TGCGCCAGCCAACAGGCCTCTACACTGTTTTTT

V: TRBV5-1
J: TRBJ2-1
D: NA
size: NA
CDR3: CASSLSLANNEQFF
DNA: TGCGCCAGCAGCTTGTCCCTAGCGAACAATGAGCAGTTCTTC

V: TRBV29-1
J: TRBJ1-5
D: NA
size: NA
CDR3: CSVEATTTGLGQPQHF
DNA: TGCAGCGTTGAAGCGACAACGACGGGGTTAGGTCAGCCCCAGCATTTT

V: TRBV7-2
J: TRBJ1-4
D: NA
size: few
CDR3: CASSLNGGINEKLFF
DNA: TGTGCCAGCAGCTTAAATGGAGGGATTAATGAAAAACTGTTTTTT

V: TRBV7-2
J: TRBJ2-1
D: TRBD1
size: few
CDR3: CASSLTGGRGEQFF
DNA: TGTGCCAGCAGCTTAACAGGGGGCAGAGGGGAGCAGTTCTTC

V: TRBV29-1
J: TRBJ2-6
D: NA
size: NA
CDR3: CSVGPGISGANVLTF
DNA: TGCAGCGTTGGCCCCGGGATTTCTGGGGCCAACGTCCTGACTTTC

V: TRBV27
J: TRBJ2-1
D: TRBD1
size: NA
CDR3: CASSHRQGASNEQFF
DNA: TGTGCCAGCAGTCATCGACAGGGGGCGAGTAATGAGCAGTTCTTC

V: TRBV28
J: TRBJ2-7
D: TRBD2
size: NA
CDR3: CASSLASGPVPNF
DNA: TGTGCCAGCAGTCTGGCTAGCGGGCCAGTTCCGAACTTC

V: TRBV25-1
J: TRBJ2-3
D: TRBD2
size: few
CDR3: CASSDLAGTQYF
DNA: TGTGCCAGCAGTGACCTAGCGGGTACGCAGTATTTT